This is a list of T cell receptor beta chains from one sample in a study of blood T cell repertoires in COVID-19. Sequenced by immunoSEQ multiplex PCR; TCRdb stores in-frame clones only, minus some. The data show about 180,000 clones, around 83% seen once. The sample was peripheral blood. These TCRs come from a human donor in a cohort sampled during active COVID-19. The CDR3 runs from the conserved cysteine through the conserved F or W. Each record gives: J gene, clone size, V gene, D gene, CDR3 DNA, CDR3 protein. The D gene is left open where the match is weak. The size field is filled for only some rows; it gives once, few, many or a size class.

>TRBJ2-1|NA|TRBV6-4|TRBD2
TGTGCCAGCAGCCGACGACTAGCGGGGAGCAATGAGCAGTTCTTC
CASSRRLAGSNEQFF
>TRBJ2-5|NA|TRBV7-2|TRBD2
TGTGCCAGCACCCCCCTAGCGGAAACACAAGAGACCCAGTACTTC
CASTPLAETQETQYF
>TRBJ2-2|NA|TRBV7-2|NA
TGTGCCAGCACCCCGTACACCGGGGAGCTGTTTTTT
CASTPYTGELFF
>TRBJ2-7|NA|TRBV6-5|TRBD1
TGTGCCAGCAGGTACAGGGGAAGCGAGCAGTACTTC
CASRYRGSEQYF
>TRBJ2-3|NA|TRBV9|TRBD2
TGTGCCAGCAACGTAGCGGGAGGGGGAGATACGCAGTATTTT
CASNVAGGGDTQYF
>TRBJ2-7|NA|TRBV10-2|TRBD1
TGCGCCAGCATCCGGGACAGGGGTAACGAGCAGTACTTC
CASIRDRGNEQYF
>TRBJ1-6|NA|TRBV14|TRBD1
TGTGCCAGCAGCCCTAGTACAGGGGGAGGTAATTCACCCCTCCACTTT
CASSPSTGGGNSPLHF
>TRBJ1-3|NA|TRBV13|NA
TGTGCCAGCAGCTTAAGAGTCTCTGGAAACACCATATATTTT
CASSLRVSGNTIYF
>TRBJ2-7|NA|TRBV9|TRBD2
TGTGCCAGCAGCGTAGGAGGTGGGAGGGCCGCCGAGCAGTACTTC
CASSVGGGRAAEQYF
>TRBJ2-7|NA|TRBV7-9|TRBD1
TGTGCCAGCAGCTTAGCGGGGACAGGAACCTCCTACGAGCAGTACTTC
CASSLAGTGTSYEQYF
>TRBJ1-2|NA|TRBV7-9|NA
TGTGCCCTCGAAATCGAACAGTACGACTATGGCTACACCTTC
CALEIEQYDYGYTF
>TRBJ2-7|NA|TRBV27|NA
TGTGCCAGCCGCCCCACGGACAGCAACTTTTACGAGCAGTACTTC
CASRPTDSNFYEQYF
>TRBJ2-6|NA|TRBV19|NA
TGTGCCAGTACCACCAGGGGCCTCTCTGGGGCCAACGTCCTGACTTTC
CASTTRGLSGANVLTF
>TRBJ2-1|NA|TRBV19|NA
TGTGCCAGTAGTTCCCAGACTCTTTACAATGAGCAGTTCTTC
CASSSQTLYNEQFF
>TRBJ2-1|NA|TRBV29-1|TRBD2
TGCAGCACCGCCTCGGGAGCGGGGGTTGAGCAGTTCTTC
CSTASGAGVEQFF
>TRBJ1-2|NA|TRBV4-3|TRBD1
TGCGCCAGCAGCCAAGATCGGGACAGAAACTATGGCTACACCTTC
CASSQDRDRNYGYTF
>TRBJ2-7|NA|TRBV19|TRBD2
TGTGCCAGTAGTATAGATCCCCAGGCGGGAGGGGAGCAGTACTTC
CASSIDPQAGGEQYF
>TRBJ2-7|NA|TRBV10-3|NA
TGTGCCATCAGTAGACAGGAAAACTACGAGCAGTACTTC
CAISRQENYEQYF
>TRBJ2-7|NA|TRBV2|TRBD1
TGTGCCATAGGACAGGGGAAATTGCCTTCCTACGAGCAGTACTTC
CAIGQGKLPSYEQYF
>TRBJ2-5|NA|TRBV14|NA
TGTGCCAGCAGCCCTAGACAGCCGGGAGAAGAGACCCAGTACTTC
CASSPRQPGEETQYF
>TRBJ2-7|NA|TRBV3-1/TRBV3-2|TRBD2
TGTGCCAGCAGCCGGGCTAGCGGGCCCTCCTACGAGCAGTACTTC
CASSRASGPSYEQYF
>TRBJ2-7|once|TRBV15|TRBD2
TGTGCCACCAGCAGAGGGGGGGGTGCCTACGAGCAGTACTTC
CATSRGGGAYEQYF
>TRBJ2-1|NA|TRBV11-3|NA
TGTGCCAGCAGCTCATTCCCCAATGAGCAGTTCTTC
CASSSFPNEQFF
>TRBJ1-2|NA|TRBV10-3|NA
TGTGCCGCCCTGGGGGCTGGTGGCTACACCTTC
CAALGAGGYTF
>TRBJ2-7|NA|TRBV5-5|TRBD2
TGTGCCAGCAGCTTGGCCTCCGGGACTAGCGGTTACGAGCAGTACTTC
CASSLASGTSGYEQYF
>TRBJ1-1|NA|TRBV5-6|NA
TGTGCCAGCAGCCCTGGACATAACACTGAAGCTTTCTTT
CASSPGHNTEAFF
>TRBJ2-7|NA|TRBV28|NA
TGTGCCAGCACTATGCCGGTCAGGGGGGCCTACGAGCAGTACTTC
CASTMPVRGAYEQYF
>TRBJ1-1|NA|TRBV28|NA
TGTGCCAGCAGTTTAGTCAGGGTCCGAACTGAAGCTTTCTTT
CASSLVRVRTEAFF
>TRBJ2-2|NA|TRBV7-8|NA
TGTGCCAGCAGCCCAGTCCTCAGTACCGGGGAGCTGTTTTTT
CASSPVLSTGELFF
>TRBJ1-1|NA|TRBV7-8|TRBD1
TGTGCCAGCAGCCTAGACAGGGTTATGAACACTGAAGCTTTCTTT
CASSLDRVMNTEAFF
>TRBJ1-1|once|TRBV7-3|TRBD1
TGTGCCAGCAGCGGACAGGGCCTGAACACTGAAGCTTTCTTT
CASSGQGLNTEAFF
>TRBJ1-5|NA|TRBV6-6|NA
TGTGCCAGCAGTAGAGGGGGGGCGGGTCAGCCCCAGCATTTT
CASSRGGAGQPQHF
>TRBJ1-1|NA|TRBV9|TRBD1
TGTGCCAGCAGCATCACAGGGGGGGGCTTCACTGAAGCTTTCTTT
CASSITGGGFTEAFF
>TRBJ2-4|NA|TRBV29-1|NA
TGCAGCCTCTCTCGGGGGTCAGTCCAAAACATTCAGTACTTC
CSLSRGSVQNIQYF
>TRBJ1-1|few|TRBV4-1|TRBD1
TGCGCCAGCCTAGACAGGGAGTGGGGAAACTCTGAAGCTTTCTTT
CASLDREWGNSEAFF
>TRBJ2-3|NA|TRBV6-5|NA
TGTGCCAGCAGTTGGGGCCTAACCCGCGCAGATACGCAGTATTTT
CASSWGLTRADTQYF
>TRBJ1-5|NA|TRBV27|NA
TGTGCCAGCAGTTTATATGGGGGCGGTCAGCCCCAGCATTTT
CASSLYGGGQPQHF
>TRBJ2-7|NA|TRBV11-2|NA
TGTGCCAGCAGCTTACAACAGGTATACGAGCAGTACTTC
CASSLQQVYEQYF
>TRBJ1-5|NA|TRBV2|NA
TGTGCCAGCAATGTCTGGCAGAGCAATCAGCCCCAGCATTTT
CASNVWQSNQPQHF
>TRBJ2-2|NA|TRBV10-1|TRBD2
TGCGCCAGCAGTGGTACCCGACTCAGCGGGAGTTCGTCGGACACCGGGGAGCTGTTTTTT
CASSGTRLSGSSSDTGELFF
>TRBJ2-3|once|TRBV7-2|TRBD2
TGTGCCAGCAGCAAACTAGCGGGAGGACCCACAGATACGCAGTATTTT
CASSKLAGGPTDTQYF